The rows below give T cell receptor beta chains drawn from one sample of a study of Graves' ophthalmopathy and Graves' hyperthyroidism. TCRdb used MiXCR to reprocess the multiplex PCR reads, holding one entry per CDR3 protein. The data hold about 380,000 distinct CDR3 sequences, with 15% observed a single time. The specimen sequenced was peripheral blood. These receptors originate from a woman in her late teens or twenties with stable Graves' hyperthyroidism. Each CDR3 is given with its conserved first and last residue. The D gene is left open where the match is weak. Clone size is stated in some rows and not others, as once, few, many or a class when expanded.

D: NA; size: NA; V: TRBV2; J: TRBJ1-1; DNA: TGTGCCAGCAGCGCCAACCGTCAGAGGTCCCGCACTGAAGCTTGCTTT; CDR3: CASSANRQRSRTEACF
D: NA; size: NA; V: TRBV3-1; J: TRBJ1-3; DNA: TGTGCCAGCAGCCTTCTGGGAGGGGTGAGCTCTGGAAACACCATATATTTT; CDR3: CASSLLGGVSSGNTIYF
D: TRBD1; size: many; V: TRBV19; J: TRBJ2-7; DNA: TGTGCCAGTAGTTCTATTGGGACAGGGGGCAACTACGAGCAGTACTTC; CDR3: CASSSIGTGGNYEQYF
D: NA; size: many; V: TRBV12-5; J: TRBJ1-1; DNA: TGTGCTAGTGGTTTGGACAGTAGGAATAATGAAGCTTTCTTT; CDR3: CASGLDSRNNEAFF
D: NA; size: many; V: TRBV12-3/TRBV12-4; J: TRBJ1-1; DNA: TGTGCCAGCAGTTTAGATGCCATCAGCGCTGAAGCTTTCTTT; CDR3: CASSLDAISAEAFF
D: TRBD2; size: many; V: TRBV11-1; J: TRBJ2-7; DNA: TGTGCCAGCAGCACCGGGGGTAGCGGGGACCACGAGCAGTACTTC; CDR3: CASSTGGSGDHEQYF
D: NA; size: few; V: TRBV20-1; J: TRBJ1-3; DNA: TGCAGCGCCCTGGACGGCAGCTCTGGAAACACCATATATTTT; CDR3: CSALDGSSGNTIYF
D: NA; size: few; V: TRBV20-1; J: TRBJ2-2; DNA: TGCAGTGCGAGACAGTACACCGGGGAGCTGTTTTTT; CDR3: CSARQYTGELFF
D: NA; size: many; V: TRBV12-3/TRBV12-4; J: TRBJ1-2; DNA: TGTGCCAGCAGTTTACGGGAGGGTAGCCTTACTAACTATGGCTACACCTTC; CDR3: CASSLREGSLTNYGYTF
D: NA; size: many; V: TRBV27; J: TRBJ2-5; DNA: TGTGCCAGCAGCCGAGACAGGTCACGGGCCCTGTCGACCCAGTACTTC; CDR3: CASSRDRSRALSTQYF
D: NA; size: many; V: TRBV12-3/TRBV12-4; J: TRBJ2-5; DNA: TGTGCCAGCAGTGCCGACGACCCGGGACTAGAGACCCAGTACTTC; CDR3: CASSADDPGLETQYF
D: NA; size: NA; V: TRBV28; J: TRBJ1-2; DNA: TGTGCCAGCAGTTTACCAGATGGCTACACCTTC; CDR3: CASSLPDGYTF
D: NA; size: NA; V: TRBV12-3/TRBV12-4; J: TRBJ1-5; DNA: TGTGCCAGCAACCCGGGACGGCATCAGCCCCAGCATTTT; CDR3: CASNPGRHQPQHF
D: NA; size: NA; V: TRBV27; J: TRBJ1-6; DNA: TGTGCCAGCAGCCTTCTAGGGGGTCTTAGTTCACCCCTCCACTTT; CDR3: CASSLLGGLSSPLHF
D: TRBD1; size: NA; V: TRBV6-2/TRBV6-3; J: TRBJ2-5; DNA: TGTGCCAGCATTGGACAGGGAGAGACCCAGTACTTC; CDR3: CASIGQGETQYF
D: TRBD1; size: many; V: TRBV7-6; J: TRBJ1-5; DNA: TGTGCCAGCAGCCCCGGGACAGCTAGCAATCAGCCCCAGCATTTT; CDR3: CASSPGTASNQPQHF
D: NA; size: NA; V: TRBV6-1; J: TRBJ1-2; DNA: TGTGCCAGCAAAAGTCTGCGTCAGGCTTCTGGCTACACCTTC; CDR3: CASKSLRQASGYTF
D: NA; size: NA; V: TRBV7-6; J: TRBJ1-1; DNA: TGTGCTAGCAGCTCAAAATCTGGGTCGGCGACTGGCCCGAACACTGAAGCTTTCTTT; CDR3: CASSSKSGSATGPNTEAFF